This TCR beta chain is from a study of blood T cell repertoires in COVID-19. In the study overall: T cells, B-cell-depleted T cells, or PBMCs supplied cDNA or gDNA.

Original processing notes: It was from reference gene primer amplification that nucleated cell counts were estimated. Assay used: immunoSEQ multiplex PCR; TCRdb lists only in-frame clones, some missing. For V, J and clone size, that table is used; D and trimming come from the DNA. The repertoire has roughly 130,000 clones, less than 85% of them found once; the top ten carry about 12%. The ends lost 5 bases at V and 1 base at J; junction bases unmatched: 10. Germline CDR1 reads SGHAT; CDR2 reads FQNNGV. The CDR3 contains 16 residues. This rearrangement joins TRBV11-2 to TRBJ1-1; 7 positions match TRBD1. The TCR sequence derives from a woman aged 55-69 years with acute or convalescent COVID-19. Sequencing input: peripheral blood. CDR3 region: CASSPHSQGKNTEAFF. The CDR3 DNA is TGTGCCAGCAGCCCCCATTCACAGGGGAAGAACACTGAAGCTTTCTTT.